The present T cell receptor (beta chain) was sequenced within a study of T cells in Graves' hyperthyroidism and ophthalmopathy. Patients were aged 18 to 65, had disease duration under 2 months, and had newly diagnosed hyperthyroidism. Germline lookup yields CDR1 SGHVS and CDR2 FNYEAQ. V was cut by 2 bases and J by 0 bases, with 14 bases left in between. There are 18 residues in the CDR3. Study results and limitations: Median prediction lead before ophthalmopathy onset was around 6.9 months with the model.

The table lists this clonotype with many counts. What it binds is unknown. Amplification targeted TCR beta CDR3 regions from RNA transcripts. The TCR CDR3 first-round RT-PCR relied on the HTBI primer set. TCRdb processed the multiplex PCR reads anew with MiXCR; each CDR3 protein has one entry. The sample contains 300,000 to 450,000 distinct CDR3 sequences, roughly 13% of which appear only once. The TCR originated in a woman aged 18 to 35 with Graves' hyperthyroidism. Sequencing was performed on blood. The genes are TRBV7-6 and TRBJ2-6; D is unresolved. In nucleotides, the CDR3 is TGTGCCAGCAGCTTATTAAAGGGTACCTCCTCTGGGGCCAACGTCCTGACTTTC. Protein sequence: CASSLLKGTSSGANVLTF.